This section outlines one T cell receptor (beta chain) sequence together with its context. CDR1 and CDR2 (germline): SGHAT, FQNNGV. Trimming took off 3 bases at V and 4 bases at J, with 18 bases between the two ends. The CDR3 spans 16 residues. The data belong to a study of blood T cell repertoires in COVID-19. Study context: The analysed material was cDNA or gDNA that came from T cells, B-cell-depleted T cells, or PBMCs.

Clones were sequenced by immunoSEQ multiplex PCR, and TCRdb holds only the in-frame ones, with some missing. The table records roughly 240,000 clones, approximately 90% of them present only once. It was within 2 weeks before study entry that exposed participants met a COVID-19 case. Specimen: PBMCs or T cells enriched from blood (not recorded which). The chain carries TRBV11-2 and TRBJ1-2; weak D call: TRBD1 (5 bases). The sequence was collected from a man aged 50-59 years who had been exposed to COVID-19. The CDR3 nucleotides read TGTGCCAGCAGCTTGGAGGGGCTCGGGGTTAGCTATGGCTACACCTTC. It translates to CASSLEGLGVSYGYTF.